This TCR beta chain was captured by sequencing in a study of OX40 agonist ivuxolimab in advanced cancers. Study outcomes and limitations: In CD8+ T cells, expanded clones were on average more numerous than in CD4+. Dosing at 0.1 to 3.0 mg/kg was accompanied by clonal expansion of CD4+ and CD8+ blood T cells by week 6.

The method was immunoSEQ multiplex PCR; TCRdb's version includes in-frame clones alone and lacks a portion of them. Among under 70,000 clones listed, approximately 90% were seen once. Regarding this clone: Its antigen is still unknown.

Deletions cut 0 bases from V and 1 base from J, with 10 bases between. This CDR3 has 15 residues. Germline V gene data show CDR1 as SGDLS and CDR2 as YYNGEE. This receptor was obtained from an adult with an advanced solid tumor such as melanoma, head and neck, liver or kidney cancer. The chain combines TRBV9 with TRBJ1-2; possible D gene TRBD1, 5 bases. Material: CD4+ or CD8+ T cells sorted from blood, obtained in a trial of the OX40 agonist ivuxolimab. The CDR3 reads CASSVGGLNNYGYTF. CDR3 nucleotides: TGTGCCAGCAGCGTAGGGGGACTGAATAACTATGGCTACACCTTC.